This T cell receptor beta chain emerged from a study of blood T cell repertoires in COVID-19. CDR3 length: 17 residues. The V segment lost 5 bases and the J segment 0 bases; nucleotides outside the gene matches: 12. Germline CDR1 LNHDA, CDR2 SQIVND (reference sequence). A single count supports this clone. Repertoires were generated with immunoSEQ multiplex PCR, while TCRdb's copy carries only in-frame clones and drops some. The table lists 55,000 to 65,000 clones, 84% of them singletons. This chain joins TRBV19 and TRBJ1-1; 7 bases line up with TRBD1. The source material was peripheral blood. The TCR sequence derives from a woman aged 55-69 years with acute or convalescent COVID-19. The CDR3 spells CASSPLRDRRLNTEAFF. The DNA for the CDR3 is TGTGCCAGTAGTCCACTCCGGGACAGACGACTGAACACTGAAGCTTTCTTT. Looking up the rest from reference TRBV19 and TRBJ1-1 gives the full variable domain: DGGITQSPKYLFRKEGQNVTLSCEQNLNHDAMYWYRQDPGQGLRLIYYSQIVNDFQKGDIAEGYSVSREKKESFPLTVTSAQKNPTAFYLCASSPLRDRRLNTEAFFGQGTRLTVV.